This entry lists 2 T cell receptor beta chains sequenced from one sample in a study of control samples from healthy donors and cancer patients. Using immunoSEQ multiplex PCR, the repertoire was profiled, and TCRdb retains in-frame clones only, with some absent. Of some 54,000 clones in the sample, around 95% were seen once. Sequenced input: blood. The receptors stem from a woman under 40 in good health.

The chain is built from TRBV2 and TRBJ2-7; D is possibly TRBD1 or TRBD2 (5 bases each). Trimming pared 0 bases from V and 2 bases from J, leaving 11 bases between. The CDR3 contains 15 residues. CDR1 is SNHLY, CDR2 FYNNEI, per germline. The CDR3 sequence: CASSEAAGAAYEQYF. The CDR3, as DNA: TGTGCCAGCAGTGAAGCGGCCGGGGCCGCCTACGAGCAGTACTTC.

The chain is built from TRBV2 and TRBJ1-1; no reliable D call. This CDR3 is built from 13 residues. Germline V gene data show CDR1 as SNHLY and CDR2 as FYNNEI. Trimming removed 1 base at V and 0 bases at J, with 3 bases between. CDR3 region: CASSEDVNTEAFF. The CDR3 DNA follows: TGTGCCAGCAGTGAAGACGTGAACACTGAAGCTTTCTTT.